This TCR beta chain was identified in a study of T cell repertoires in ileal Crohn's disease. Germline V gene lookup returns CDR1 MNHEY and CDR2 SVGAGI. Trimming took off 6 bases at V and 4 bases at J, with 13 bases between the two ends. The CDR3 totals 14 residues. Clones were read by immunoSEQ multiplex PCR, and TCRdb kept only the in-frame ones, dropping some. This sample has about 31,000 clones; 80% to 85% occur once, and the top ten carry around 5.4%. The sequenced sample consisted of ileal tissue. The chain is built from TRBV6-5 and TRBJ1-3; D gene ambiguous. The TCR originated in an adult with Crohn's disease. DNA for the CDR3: TGTGCCAGCAGCCCTCGAGTATGGGGAAACACCATATATTTT. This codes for CASSPRVWGNTIYF.